This entry concerns a single T cell receptor (beta chain). Its target is not known. Produced via immunoSEQ multiplex PCR; TCRdb's table is partial and in-frame only. The repertoire holds about 27,000 clones, with 65% to 90% as singletons. With 5 bases removed from V and 0 bases from J, the gap between germline ends came to 14 bases. There are 17 residues in the CDR3. The germline V gene encodes CDR1 SGHTA and CDR2 FQGTGA. The data originate from a study of OX40 agonist ivuxolimab in advanced cancers. In the study overall: Ivuxolimab, an agonistic anti-OX40 (CD134) antibody, was given to patients.

General study points: Mean expanded clone counts were higher in CD8+ than CD4+ T cells.

This specimen was CD4+ or CD8+ T cells sorted from blood, taken in a trial of the OX40 agonist ivuxolimab. This TCR was sampled from an adult with an advanced solid tumor such as melanoma, head and neck, liver or kidney cancer. V gene TRBV7-3 combines with J gene TRBJ2-6; D is possibly TRBD1 (6 bases). As DNA, the CDR3 is TGTGCCAGCAGCCCGTACAGGGACCGCTCTGGGGCCAACGTCCTGACTTTC. Its protein is CASSPYRDRSGANVLTF.